This is a list of T cell receptor beta chains from one sample in a study of identical twins. TCRdb passed the 5' RACE reads through MiXCR, listing each CDR3 protein once. The sample yields roughly 770,000 distinct CDR3 sequences, 15% to 20% seen once. The data were also submitted as part of a second study, on T cells expressing NK-cell markers.

Sequencing used PBMCs. The receptors here all came from a woman in her late teens or twenties in good health. Both conserved end residues are part of each CDR3.

>TRBV5-1
CASKGFMNTEAFF
>TRBV7-2
CASSPWVRGGLLGEQFF
>TRBV29-1
CSVEGRSTFNEQFF
>TRBV29-1
CSVAELAGGHGGEQFF
>TRBV30
CAWTSWGNEQFF
>TRBV20-1
CSASLQGTTSGYTF
>TRBV5-1
CASRSSVLSTDTQYF
>TRBV3-1
CASSPIRGRTNEQFF
>TRBV20-1
CSAREGSLRNQPQHF
>TRBV12-3/TRBV12-4
CASSLDGGAGNTEAFF
>TRBV12-3/TRBV12-4
CASSPGRRGYGYTF
>TRBV7-8
CASSLEDWAETGELFF